This T cell receptor (beta chain) was retrieved from a study of blood T cells in healthy people across ages. Extractions gave at least 6 micrograms of total RNA per sample. This CDR3 contains 16 residues. V lost 7 bases, J lost 1 base, and 8 bases stayed unmatched. It was with a sample-barcoded 5' primer and a J-beta primer mix that a second PCR of about 6 to 12 cycles was run. Template switching added a 12-random-nucleotide identifier to every cDNA molecule. TCRdb fed the 5' RACE reads into MiXCR, producing one record per CDR3 protein. Here the sample spans more than 1,400,000 distinct CDR3 sequences, approximately 40% being singletons.

The clonotype was recovered from a woman aged 18-30 years in good health. The chain is built from TRBV12-3 or TRBV12-4 and TRBJ2-3, with TRBD2 identical over 10 bases. Sequencing was done on a sample of blood. The CDR3 nucleotides are TGTGCCAGCAAAGGTTACAGCGGGGGGGGCACAGATACGCAGTATTTT. This codes for CASKGYSGGGTDTQYF.